The present entry profiles one T cell receptor beta chain with its context. The CDR3 length is 16 residues. Trimming cost V 3 bases and J 4 bases, with 18 bases left between them. Looked up from germline, CDR1 is SGHRS and CDR2 is YFSETQ. This sample was taken from a study of T cell responses to AZD1222 COVID-19 vaccine. Assay used: immunoSEQ multiplex PCR; TCRdb lists only in-frame clones, some missing. This table has 90,000 to 130,000 clones, roughly nine tenths appearing once. The sample in question was peripheral blood, obtained on day 0 of AZD1222 vaccination. The chain joins TRBV5-1 to TRBJ2-3, with a possible D match to TRBD2 (7 bases). The TCR originated in an adult in good health. CDR3 nucleotide sequence: TGCGCCAGCAGCTCAGAACAGGGTGGGGGGGCAGATACGCAGTATTTT. Protein product: CASSSEQGGGADTQYF.